This T cell receptor beta chain was observed in a study of blood T cell repertoires in COVID-19. About the research overall: Whether acute or convalescent, the COVID-19 samples came from the United States, Italy and Spain. From T cells, B-cell-depleted T cells, or PBMCs came the material, which was cDNA or gDNA.

Method: immunoSEQ multiplex PCR; TCRdb's copy keeps in-frame clones and lacks some. This sample yields around 310,000 clones, of which 75% to 90% are seen a single time; about 5% belongs to the top ten. The CDR3 consists of 14 residues. The ends were cut back, 5 bases at V and 1 base at J, with 9 bases in the middle. Per germline, CDR1 MNHEY and CDR2 SVGEGT. In this sample, this clone turned up once. This sequence originates from a man aged 30 to 39 who had recovered from COVID-19. The V call is TRBV6-2 or TRBV6-3, the J call TRBJ1-3; D might be TRBD1 (5 bases). The sequencing input was PBMCs or T cells enriched from blood (not recorded which). The CDR3 region has the DNA TGTGCCAGCAGTGGACACCTATCTGGAAACACCATATATTTT. It is translated as CASSGHLSGNTIYF.